This T cell receptor (beta chain) originates from a study of T-cell reconstitution after alpha-beta-depleted transplantation in children listed by TCRdb under 2016. General notes on the study: T-cell immune reconstitution after TCRalphabeta/CD19-depleted allogeneic hematopoietic cell transplantation in children was quantitatively tracked in the study by means of TCR repertoire profiling. What the authors observed across the whole study: Over the following months the frequencies of hyperexpanded clones went down, and after one year T-cell counts and TCRbeta diversity were mostly credited to newly produced T cells. In some patients, high TCRbeta diversity at day 60 was attributed to recipient T cells and intrathymic progenitors that had survived conditioning. The apparently early alphabetaT-cell count recovery about two months after transplant was reportedly dependent on only several hundred rapidly expanded clones derived from non-depleted graft cells.

Here V drops 4 bases and J drops 4 bases, and the junction holds 5 bases not matched to any gene. Taken from the germline V gene, the CDR1 and CDR2 loops are SGHVS and FNYEAQ. From its cysteine to its phenylalanine, the CDR3 spans 15 amino acids. Only the CDR3 DNA stays, 45 bases, in frame from base 1. The protocol used for the library was PCR. Sequencing used an Illumina HiSeq 2500. TCR library preparation used molecular barcoding, with unique molecular identifiers applied to normalize quantification of the TCRbeta repertoire. TCRdb's own reprocessing of the public reads used fastp at Q25 and MiXCR and kept productive beta chains. Under each unique CDR3 protein, matching rows form one entry showing the most common genes and DNA. The sample table records about a million distinct CDR3 sequences; under 30% of these occur just once. The ten top clones hold roughly 31% of the sample. The treatment or condition label on this specimen signifies: allogeneic hematopoietic cell transplantation with graft depleted of TCRalphabeta T cells and CD19 B cells. Transplant recipients were children who received TCRalphabeta/CD19-depleted allogeneic hematopoietic cell grafts.

A few counts support this clonotype. Its antigen is still unknown. Base qualities are not at hand, and no much larger clone is one base apart. This clonotype was sampled from a boy under three years old who had a stem cell transplant for SCID, so the T cells may come from the graft donor. The material sequenced was PBMCs, mostly from graft donor cells, taken 360 days after TCRalphabeta/CD19-depleted stem cell transplant. The chain is assembled from TRBV7-6 and TRBJ2-1, with 9 bases aligning to TRBD2. The DNA reads as follows: TGTGCCAGCAGCTCGGCGGGGGGGTTTTACAATGAGCAGTTCTTC. This codes for CASSSAGGFYNEQFF.